This T cell receptor (beta chain) stems from a study of T cells in localized non-small cell lung cancer. Germline CDR1 reads SGHVS; CDR2 reads FNYEAQ. Trimming removed 0 bases from V and 8 bases from J, with 19 bases in between. This CDR3 contains 16 residues. Sequencing was performed with immunoSEQ multiplex PCR; in TCRdb, only in-frame clones are kept and a portion is missing. The sample shows 25,000 to 35,000 clones, about 89% of them seen only once. This sequence was found in a female donor over 55 with stage I lung adenocarcinoma. V gene TRBV7-6 combines with J gene TRBJ2-5; D is unresolved. Here the sequenced sample was peripheral blood, taken before any cancer treatment. CDR3 protein: CASSLAPRSSGETQYF. CDR3 nucleotides: TGTGCCAGCAGCTTAGCGCCTCGGAGCTCCGGTGAAACCCAGTACTTC.